These T cell receptor beta chains were read from a single sample in a study of tumor-infiltrating lymphocytes in primary liver carcinoma. Using its own MiXCR run on the multiplex PCR reads, TCRdb lists one record per CDR3 protein. The repertoire includes 60,000 or so distinct CDR3 sequences, about two thirds of them detected once, and around 60% sits in the top ten. The sample comprised liver tumor tissue from sampling region 2. The receptors here all came from a man aged 40-55 years with primary liver carcinoma and hepatitis B virus infection. Each CDR3 is given with its conserved first and last residue. Fields, in order: clone size, V gene, CDR3 protein. Clone size, where shown, is once, few, many, or a class for clones that have expanded.

many | TRBV11-3 | CASSLGVTSGSTDTQYF
NA | TRBV29-1 | CSVPLGVEAQYF
NA | TRBV4-2 | CASSRKPGLAGGLHEQYF
NA | TRBV7-8 | CASSLGFRDSAFYEQYF
few | TRBV14 | CASSQHRDSRPETQYF
NA | TRBV29-1 | CSVVLGQGAYDQYF
NA | TRBV10-3 | CATTKRSGLAGGFSYEQYF
many | TRBV6-1 | CASQRTGVPYEQYF
once | TRBV12-3/TRBV12-4 | CASSFELLSGFNEQFF
once | TRBV4-3 | CASSLGLSGVAQFF
NA | TRBV6-5 | CASTRRRPPSYEQYF
NA | TRBV12-3/TRBV12-4 | CVSCRDTPVGGYTF
many | TRBV6-5 | CASAKLAGGDEQFF
once | TRBV6-1 | CASGEISYSNHPQHF
NA | TRBV24-1 | CATRMEGNTEAFF
few | TRBV12-3/TRBV12-4 | CASSLHTGEQYF
few | TRBV4-1 | CASSHPDRLSTEAFF
NA | TRBV12-3/TRBV12-4 | CANSHPGLVVNTGELFF
NA | TRBV29-1 | CSLVGQINQSQYF
NA | TRBV4-3 | CASSQEFRGFIAGGPDHEEFF
NA | TRBV11-2 | CASSGGQGVVYEKYF
NA | TRBV11-1 | CASSFFGAANTEAFF
NA | TRBV11-2 | CASSFAGSNTGELSF
NA | TRBV4-1 | CASSQEDGDYRYTF
NA | TRBV6-1 | CVSRVRTGGYNEQFF
NA | TRBV10-3 | CAIMGIEGGNTGELFF
NA | TRBV11-2 | CASSQTPGGGEDTQYF
medium-sized | TRBV4-2 | CASSQGVNEQYF
NA | TRBV7-9 | CASCLDPQTSYEQYF
NA | TRBV4-1 | CASSQDSIAGYEQYF
few | TRBV29-1 | CSVEFVAGLMNTRYF
NA | TRBV6-2/TRBV6-3 | CDSSPERTYTF
NA | TRBV12-3/TRBV12-4 | CASTRSGGMNTEAFF
NA | TRBV5-1 | CASGLAGELGTDTQYF
NA | TRBV11-2 | CASNLGAPQEYTEVFF
NA | TRBV11-2 | CVSSKTPGGGKETQYF
NA | TRBV5-4 | CASSLVLAGGTDTQYF
many | TRBV28 | CASSTQHTEAFF
NA | TRBV29-1 | CSVEFATYELYF
NA | TRBV6-2/TRBV6-3 | CVNSSKREPDTQYF
NA | TRBV4-2 | CASGQMALLAGATDTQYF
NA | TRBV4-3 | CANSQELARGHEQYF
NA | TRBV14 | CASSRGYIDMQYF
NA | TRBV29-1 | CSIVCAGATEAFF
NA | TRBV11-2 | CASSSSRALVKTEAFF
NA | TRBV7-9 | CASSLLEGTEASF
NA | TRBV9 | CACSPGTRNYEQYF
NA | TRBV5-4 | CASSQQGPEESQYF
many | TRBV10-3 | CAISVSGRAGELFF
NA | TRBV4-1 | CASSQNIVLGGVTDTQYF
NA | TRBV4-1 | CASSQGERNHGYTF
few | TRBV12-3/TRBV12-4 | CASSFITDTQYF
once | TRBV29-1 | CSIVVTQGASNQPQHF
NA | TRBV11-1 | CASSLGGGDIEQFF
few | TRBV5-4 | CARNVAHGGGTGELFF